This TCR beta chain is from a study of identical twins. Study-wide results and caveats: Whereas memory repertoires showed no such difference, abundant cord blood beta clonotypes carried fewer insertions. Some out-of-frame alpha sequences were shared by twins, and these showed excess low generation probability.

CDR3 size: 14 residues. Deletions cut 4 bases from V and 0 bases from J, with 6 bases between. In germline, CDR1 is MDHEN, CDR2 SYDVKM. This clonotype has a handful of counts. Its matching antigen is unknown. A universal primer site was incorporated via template switching, and the cDNA contained unique molecular identifiers. TCRdb redid the calling of the 5' RACE reads with MiXCR, one entry per CDR3 protein. This table holds about 480,000 distinct CDR3 sequences, 14% found once. These same records also appear under a second study, on yellow fever vaccine responses in identical twins. From that study: Reportedly, the T cell response mounted by twins to vaccine seemed partly convergent, partly personalized.

The gene calls are TRBV28 and TRBJ1-4; D perhaps matches TRBD1 (5 bases). The sample taken for sequencing was CD4+ T cells sorted from blood. The source of this sequence is a woman aged 18-29 years in good health. CDR3 DNA: TGTGCCAGCAGTTCGGGGGCAACTAATGAAAAACTGTTTTTT. It specifies CASSSGATNEKLFF.